Below are 24 T cell receptor beta chains sequenced from a single sample in a study of a mutant IDH1 vaccine in newly diagnosed glioma. Time point specified: week 5, during vaccination. Each vaccine dose was 300 ug of mutant IDH1 20-mer peptide, with topical imiquimod. Which antigens these TCRs recognize remains unknown. This table comes from immunoSEQ multiplex PCR, and its TCRdb copy is limited to in-frame clones, with some not included. There are 45,000 to 55,000 clones in the sample; over 75% occur only once, and 1.5% to 2% lies in the top ten. The starting material was PBMCs, obtained from a glioma patient whose treatment included an IDH1 peptide vaccine. The receptors derive from a woman aged 35 to 49 with glioma.

This clone was found a few times. The J gene is TRBJ1-1, the V gene TRBV29-1; the D is unclear. CDR1 is SQVTM, CDR2 ANQGSEA, per germline. This CDR3 is 8 amino acids long. V lost 8 bases and J 5 bases, leaving 3 bases between the germline ends. The CDR3 sequence is CSKTEAFF. The CDR3 DNA reads as TGCAGCAAAACTGAAGCTTTCTTT.

The chain carries TRBV5-6 and TRBJ2-3; D gene uncertain. Per germline, CDR1 SGHDT and CDR2 YYEEEE. V was shortened by 2 bases and J by 0 bases, with 7 bases between the two germline ends. CDR3 length equals 14 residues. The CDR3 is CASSFPTSTDTQYF. The DNA for the CDR3 is TGTGCCAGCAGCTTTCCAACTAGCACAGATACGCAGTATTTT.

This chain links TRBV30 with TRBJ2-3; 9 bases map to TRBD1. The CDR3 runs 14 residues. The V gene's germline CDR1 is GTSNPN and CDR2 SVGIG (reference sequence). Losses at the gene ends were 4 bases for V and 6 bases for J; bases not matched to a gene: 8. This chain's CDR3 is CAWTQGAQRDTQYF. DNA for the CDR3: TGTGCCTGGACACAGGGGGCGCAAAGGGATACGCAGTATTTT. The full variable domain, in which reference TRBV30 and TRBJ2-3 provide the parts outside the CDR3, is SQTIHQWPATLVQPVGSPLSLECTVEGTSNPNLYWYRQAAGRGLQLLFYSVGIGQISSEVPQNLSASRPQDRQFILSSKKLLLSDSGFYLCAWTQGAQRDTQYFGPGTRLTVL.

The rearrangement joins TRBV15 to TRBJ2-2; 16 positions agree with TRBD2. The CDR3 spans 18 residues. From germline, CDR1 is LNHNV and CDR2 YYDKDF (reference sequence). Germline trimming cut 3 bases from V and 3 bases from J; bases unmatched to any gene: 4. The CDR3 bases are TGTGCCACCAGCAGGGGACTAGCGGGGGGGATAGACACCGGGGAGCTGTTTTTT. It codes for CATSRGLAGGIDTGELFF. The whole variable domain, remainder taken from reference TRBV15 and TRBJ2-2, is DAMVIQNPRYQVTQFGKPVTLSCSQTLNHNVMYWYQQKSSQAPKLLFHYYDKDFNNEADTPDNFQSRRPNTSFCFLDIRSPGLGDTAMYLCATSRGLAGGIDTGELFFGEGSRLTVL.

This clone was found once. V is TRBV11-2 and J is TRBJ2-1; unclear D gene. This CDR3 is built from 13 residues. In germline, CDR1 is SGHAT, CDR2 FQNNGV. The germline V and J ends were trimmed by 1 base and 4 bases, with 5 bases remaining between them. The CDR3 bases are TGTGCCAGCAGCTTAGGACCATACAATGAGCAGTTCTTC. Protein product: CASSLGPYNEQFF.

The V call is TRBV6-1, the J call TRBJ1-1; the D is unclear. Germline values: CDR1 MNHNS, CDR2 SASEGT. V dropped 6 bases and J dropped 5 bases, with 13 bases sitting between them. CDR3 length: 13 residues. The DNA for the CDR3 is TGTGCCAGCAGCCACATGCCCCGGACTGAAGCTTTCTTT. Amino acids: CASSHMPRTEAFF.

On this clone itself: The junction does not match germline at one end; this may be a read error. The gene calls are TRBV15 and TRBJ2-7; no firm D call. Germline CDR1 LNHNV, CDR2 YYDKDF (reference sequence). This CDR3 spans 14 amino acids. The CDR3 loop reads CATSRDVLLYEQYF. In DNA form, the CDR3 reads TGTGCCACCAGCCGAGACGTCCTCCTCTACGAGCAGTACTTC.

This sequence joins TRBV5-6 and TRBJ2-7; D might be TRBD1 (5 bases). Trimming took off 1 base at V and 4 bases at J, with 12 bases between the two ends. This CDR3 comprises 14 residues. The germline V gene has CDR1 SGHDT and CDR2 YYEEEE. The CDR3: CASSLLGPTYEQYF. In DNA form, the CDR3 reads TGTGCCAGCAGCTTGCTGGGGCCAACGTACGAGCAGTACTTC.

This chain uses TRBV2 with TRBJ2-2, with D tentatively TRBD1 or TRBD2 (5 bases each). The V end lost 8 bases, the J end lost 0 bases, and 19 bases lay between the germline ends. This CDR3 has 17 amino acids. Germline-derived CDR1 and CDR2 are SNHLY and FYNNEI. The CDR3 sequence: CASGDPGTGTNTGELFF. The CDR3 DNA sequence: TGTGCCAGCGGCGACCCCGGGACGGGAACGAACACCGGGGAGCTGTTTTTT.

The genes are TRBV6-1 and TRBJ1-2; possible D gene TRBD1, 6 bases. V was shortened by 5 bases and J by 3 bases, with 13 bases between the two germline ends. The CDR3 extends over 14 amino acids. In germline, CDR1 is MNHNS, CDR2 SASEGT. CDR3 nucleotides: TGTGCCAGCAGTCTAAGGGGGACGTACTATGGCTACACCTTC. This translates into CASSLRGTYYGYTF.

The V and J genes are TRBV2 and TRBJ1-3; D gene ambiguous. Germline CDR1 reads SNHLY; CDR2 reads FYNNEI. The CDR3 contains 12 residues. Trimming left V 1 base short and J 4 bases short, with 2 bases between. CDR3 DNA: TGTGCCAGCAGTGAAGGGGGAAACACCATATATTTT. Protein sequence: CASSEGGNTIYF.

The rearrangement joins TRBV7-2 to TRBJ2-7; 8 nucleotides agree with TRBD1. The CDR3 has 13 residues. V shed 5 bases, J shed 7 bases, and the junction held 7 bases outside the gene matches. Germline lookup yields CDR1 SGHTA and CDR2 FQGNSA. In DNA form, the CDR3 reads TGTGCCAGCAGCCGCGGACAGGGTAGGGAGCAGTACTTC. Its protein product is CASSRGQGREQYF.

This sequence joins TRBV6-5 and TRBJ2-7, with TRBD1 identical over 7 bases. Trimming at V came to 5 bases and at J to 5 bases, leaving 9 bases not matched to a gene. Germline assignment: CDR1 MNHEY and CDR2 SVGAGI. CDR3 length equals 14 residues. In DNA form, the CDR3 reads TGTGCCAGCAGTACGAGCAGGGGGAAAAACGAGCAGTACTTC. It yields the protein CASSTSRGKNEQYF.

This chain connects TRBV6-5 to TRBJ1-6; D remains unclear. Germline V lookup: CDR1 MNHEY, CDR2 SVGAGI. The V gene lost 2 bases and the J gene lost 7 bases, with 9 bases spanning the gap. This CDR3 spans 14 amino acids. The CDR3 bases are TGTGCCAGCAGTTACCTTGACTGGAATTCACCCCTCCACTTT. The encoded protein is CASSYLDWNSPLHF.

This clone appeared a few times. V gene TRBV7-2 combines with J gene TRBJ1-2, with D unclear. V dropped 4 bases and J dropped 8 bases, with 8 bases sitting between them. The CDR3 is made up of 11 amino acids. CDR1 is SGHTA and CDR2 is FQGNSA in the germline V gene. This CDR3 is CASSSWFGYTF. The CDR3 DNA reads as TGTGCCAGCAGCTCTTGGTTCGGCTACACCTTC.

The chain combines TRBV29-1 with TRBJ2-1; 7 nucleotides align to TRBD2. In germline, CDR1 is SQVTM, CDR2 ANQGSEA. The CDR3 length is 12 residues. The V and J ends lost 7 bases and 3 bases, in that order; junction bases with no gene match: 3. CDR3 nucleotides: TGCAGCGCGACTAGCAGCTACAATGAGCAGTTCTTC. It codes for CSATSSYNEQFF.

The chain couples TRBV9 to TRBJ1-5; D is unresolved. V lost 0 bases and J 4 bases, leaving 5 bases between the germline ends. This CDR3 is built from 13 residues. CDR1 SGDLS and CDR2 YYNGEE come from the germline V gene. The CDR3 reads CASSVGPNQPQHF. Written as DNA, the CDR3 is TGTGCCAGCAGCGTAGGGCCAAATCAGCCCCAGCATTTT.

The chain couples TRBV6-5 to TRBJ1-2; TRBD1 matches 7 bases. V shed 6 bases, J shed 4 bases, and the junction held 2 bases outside the gene matches. The CDR3 is made up of 12 amino acids. Per the germline V gene, CDR1 is MNHEY and CDR2 is SVGAGI. The CDR3 protein is CASRQGSYGYTF. The CDR3, as DNA: TGTGCCAGCAGACAGGGGTCCTATGGCTACACCTTC.

The chain couples TRBV4-2 to TRBJ1-2, with 7 bases that match TRBD1. Looked up from germline, CDR1 is LGHNA and CDR2 is YNFKEQ. The CDR3 length is 17 residues. After removal of 4 bases from V and 0 bases from J, the junction contained 11 bases not matched to a gene. Here the CDR3 DNA reads TGTGCCAGCAGCCCCGGGACAGCGATTAATACTAACTATGGCTACACCTTC. It specifies CASSPGTAINTNYGYTF.

Here the CDR3 reads CASSLSSGTAVHGYTF. DNA of the CDR3: TGTGCCAGCAGCTTAAGTTCCGGGACTGCCGTCCATGGCTACACCTTC. This chain joins TRBV7-3 and TRBJ1-2, with D possibly matching TRBD1 (5 bases). V was cut by 1 base and J by 6 bases, with 18 bases left in between. The CDR3 has 16 residues. Per the germline V gene, CDR1 is SGHTA and CDR2 is FQGTGA.

This clone has just a few counts. The chain combines TRBV2 with TRBJ1-1; D gene uncertain. Trimming left V 8 bases short and J 4 bases short, with 8 bases between. The germline V gene encodes CDR1 SNHLY and CDR2 FYNNEI. The CDR3 runs 11 residues. The CDR3: CASPQSTEAFF. The CDR3 DNA follows: TGTGCCAGCCCACAGAGCACTGAAGCTTTCTTT.

The chain carries TRBV7-9 and TRBJ1-1, with TRBD1 matching 7 bases. V gave up 11 bases and J gave up 4 bases; unmatched junction bases: 13. The CDR3 has 14 residues. Germline V gene data show CDR1 as SEHNR and CDR2 as FQNEAQ (reference sequence). For the CDR3, the DNA is TGTGCCGCCTCGGCCGGGACAGAGGGCACTGAAGCTTTCTTT. This translates into CAASAGTEGTEAFF.

CDR3 protein: CSAGGYTF. Written as DNA, the CDR3 is TGCAGTGCTGGGGGATACACCTTC. The chain combines TRBV20-1 with TRBJ1-2; possibly TRBD1 for D (5 bases). V gave up 5 bases and J gave up 11 bases, with 6 bases separating them. The CDR3 runs to 8 residues. Germline loops: CDR1 DFQATT, CDR2 SNEGSKA (reference sequence).

J is TRBJ1-2 and V is TRBV7-6; D might be TRBD1 (5 bases). Trimming cost V 5 bases and J 6 bases, with 25 bases left between them. This CDR3 is built from 17 residues. Per the germline V gene, CDR1 is SGHVS and CDR2 is FNYEAQ. The CDR3 bases are TGTGCCAGCAGCCGAAAAAGAATGGGGCCCGATAAGGATGGCTACACCTTC. Its protein is CASSRKRMGPDKDGYTF.